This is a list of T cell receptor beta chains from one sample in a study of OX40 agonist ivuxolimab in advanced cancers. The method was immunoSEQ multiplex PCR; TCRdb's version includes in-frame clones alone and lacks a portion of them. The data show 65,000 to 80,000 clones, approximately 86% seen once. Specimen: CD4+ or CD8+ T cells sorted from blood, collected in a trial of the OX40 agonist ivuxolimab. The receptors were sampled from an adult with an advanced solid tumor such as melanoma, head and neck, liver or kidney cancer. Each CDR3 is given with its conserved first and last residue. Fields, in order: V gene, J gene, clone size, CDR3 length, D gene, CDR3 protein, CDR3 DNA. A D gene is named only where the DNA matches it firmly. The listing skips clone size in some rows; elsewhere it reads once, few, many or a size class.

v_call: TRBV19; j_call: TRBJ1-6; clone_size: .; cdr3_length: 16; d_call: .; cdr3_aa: CASSSPTGTDHSPLHF; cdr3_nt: TGTGCCAGTAGTTCGCCAACCGGGACCGACCATTCACCCCTCCACTTT
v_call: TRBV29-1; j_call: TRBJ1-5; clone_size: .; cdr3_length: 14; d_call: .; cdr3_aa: CSVDGGRRNQPQHF; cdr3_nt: TGCAGCGTTGATGGGGGTCGGAGGAATCAGCCCCAGCATTTT
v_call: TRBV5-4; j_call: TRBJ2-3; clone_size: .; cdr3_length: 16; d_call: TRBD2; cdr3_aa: CASSLSGGIGTDTQYF; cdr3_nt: TGTGCCAGCAGCTTGAGCGGGGGGATTGGCACAGATACGCAGTATTTT
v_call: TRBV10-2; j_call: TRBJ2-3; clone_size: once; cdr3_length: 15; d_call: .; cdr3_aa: CASSGLAPSTDTQYF; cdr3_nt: TGCGCCAGCAGTGGGCTAGCGCCCAGCACAGATACGCAGTATTTT
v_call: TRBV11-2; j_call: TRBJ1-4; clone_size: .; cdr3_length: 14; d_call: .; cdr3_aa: CASSLVEGEGGLFF; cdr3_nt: TGTGCCAGCAGCTTAGTGGAGGGAGAAGGTGGACTGTTTTTT
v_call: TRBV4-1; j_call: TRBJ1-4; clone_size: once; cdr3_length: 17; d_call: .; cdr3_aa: CASSNRVLRANNEKLFF; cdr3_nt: TGCGCCAGCAGCAACCGGGTCCTACGCGCCAACAATGAAAAACTGTTTTTT
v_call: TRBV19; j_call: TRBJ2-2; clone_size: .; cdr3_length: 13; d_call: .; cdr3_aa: CASSIAGAGELFF; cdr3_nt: TGTGCCAGTAGTATAGCAGGGGCCGGGGAGCTGTTTTTT
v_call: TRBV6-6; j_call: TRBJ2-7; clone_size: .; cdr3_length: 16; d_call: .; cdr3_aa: CASSYGRAGSRLEQYF; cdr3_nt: TGTGCCAGCAGTTACGGTCGGGCAGGGAGTCGGCTCGAGCAGTACTTC
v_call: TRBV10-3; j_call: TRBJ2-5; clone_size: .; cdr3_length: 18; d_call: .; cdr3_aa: CAISEPQGLREAPETQYF; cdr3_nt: TGTGCCATCAGTGAGCCCCAGGGGTTAAGGGAGGCCCCAGAGACCCAGTACTTC
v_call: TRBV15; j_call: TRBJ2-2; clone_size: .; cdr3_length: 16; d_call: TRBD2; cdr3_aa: CATSSGLAGATGELFF; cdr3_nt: TGTGCCACCAGCTCCGGACTAGCGGGAGCCACCGGGGAGCTGTTTTTT
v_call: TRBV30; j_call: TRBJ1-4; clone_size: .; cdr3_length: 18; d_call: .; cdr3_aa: CAWSVPRPRRTTNEKLFF; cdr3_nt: TGTGCCTGGAGTGTACCCAGGCCCCGACGGACGACTAATGAAAAACTGTTTTTT
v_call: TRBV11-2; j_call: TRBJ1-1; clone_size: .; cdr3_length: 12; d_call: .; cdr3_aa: CASSLGASSAFF; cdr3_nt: TGTGCCAGCAGCTTAGGGGCATCCTCAGCTTTCTTT
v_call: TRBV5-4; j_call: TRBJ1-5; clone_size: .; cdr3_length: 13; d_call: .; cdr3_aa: CASSPGRNQPQHF; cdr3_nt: TGTGCCAGCAGCCCAGGGCGCAATCAGCCCCAGCATTTT
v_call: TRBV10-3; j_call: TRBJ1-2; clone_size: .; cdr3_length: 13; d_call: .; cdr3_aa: CAISDLGTKGYTF; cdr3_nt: TGTGCCATCAGTGATTTGGGGACGAAAGGCTACACCTTC
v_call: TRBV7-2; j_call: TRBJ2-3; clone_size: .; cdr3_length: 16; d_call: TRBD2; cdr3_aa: CASSSGTSGMGDTQYF; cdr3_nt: TGTGCCAGCAGCTCCGGGACTAGCGGGATGGGAGATACGCAGTATTTT
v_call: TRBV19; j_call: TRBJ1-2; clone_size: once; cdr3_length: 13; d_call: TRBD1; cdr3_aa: CASRTGGGGGYTF; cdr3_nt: TGTGCCAGTCGGACAGGGGGAGGAGGTGGCTACACCTTC
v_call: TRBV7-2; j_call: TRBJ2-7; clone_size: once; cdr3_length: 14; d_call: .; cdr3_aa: CASSLVGASYEQYF; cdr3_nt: TGTGCCAGCAGCTTAGTCGGGGCCTCCTACGAGCAGTACTTC
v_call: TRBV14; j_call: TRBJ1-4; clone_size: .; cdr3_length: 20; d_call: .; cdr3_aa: CASSQDWWPILGATNEKLFF; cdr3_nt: TGTGCCAGCAGCCAAGATTGGTGGCCGATACTGGGGGCGACTAATGAAAAACTGTTTTTT
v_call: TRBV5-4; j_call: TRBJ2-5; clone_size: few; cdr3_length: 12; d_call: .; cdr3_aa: CASSAEGETQYF; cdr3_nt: TGTGCCAGCAGCGCGGAGGGGGAGACCCAGTACTTC
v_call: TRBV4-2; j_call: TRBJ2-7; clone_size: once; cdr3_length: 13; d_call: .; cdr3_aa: CASSQDGVDEQYF; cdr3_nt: TGTGCCAGCAGCCAAGATGGAGTCGACGAGCAGTACTTC
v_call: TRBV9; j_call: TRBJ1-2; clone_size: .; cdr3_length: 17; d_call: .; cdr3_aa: CASSGEKGRGKGYGYTF; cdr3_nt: TGTGCCAGCAGCGGGGAGAAGGGTAGGGGAAAGGGCTATGGCTACACCTTC
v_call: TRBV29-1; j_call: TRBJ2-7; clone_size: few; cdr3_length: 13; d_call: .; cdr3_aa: CSVVAWGGAEQYF; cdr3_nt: TGCAGCGTTGTCGCCTGGGGGGGCGCCGAGCAGTACTTC
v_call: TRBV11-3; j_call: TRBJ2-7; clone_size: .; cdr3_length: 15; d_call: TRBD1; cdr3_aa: CASSPPGDRGYEQYF; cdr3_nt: TGTGCCAGCAGCCCTCCCGGAGACAGGGGTTACGAGCAGTACTTC
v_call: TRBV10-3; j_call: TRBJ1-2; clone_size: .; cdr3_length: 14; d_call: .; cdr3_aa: CAISEAESNYGYTF; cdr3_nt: TGTGCCATCAGTGAGGCGGAGTCTAACTATGGCTACACCTTC
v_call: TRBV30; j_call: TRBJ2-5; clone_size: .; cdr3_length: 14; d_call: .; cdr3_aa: CAWSPPGRRETQYF; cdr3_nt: TGTGCCTGGAGTCCGCCGGGGCGGCGAGAGACCCAGTACTTC
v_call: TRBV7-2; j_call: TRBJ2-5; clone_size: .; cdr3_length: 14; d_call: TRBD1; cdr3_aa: CASSRDRGLETQYF; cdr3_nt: TGTGCCAGCAGCCGGGACAGGGGGCTAGAGACCCAGTACTTC
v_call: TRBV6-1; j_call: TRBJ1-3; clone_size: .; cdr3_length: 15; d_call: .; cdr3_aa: CASSGSLLWGNTIYF; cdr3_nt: TGTGCCAGCAGTGGGTCGCTTCTTTGGGGAAACACCATATATTTT
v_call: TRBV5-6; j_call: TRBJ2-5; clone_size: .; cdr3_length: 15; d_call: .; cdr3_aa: CASSLPESYQETQYF; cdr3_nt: TGTGCCAGCAGCTTGCCAGAGTCGTACCAAGAGACCCAGTACTTC
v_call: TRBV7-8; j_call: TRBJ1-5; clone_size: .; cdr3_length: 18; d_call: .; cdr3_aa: CASSLGPLGLNSNQPQHF; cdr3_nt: TGTGCCAGCAGCTTAGGACCTCTGGGACTCAATAGCAATCAGCCCCAGCATTTT
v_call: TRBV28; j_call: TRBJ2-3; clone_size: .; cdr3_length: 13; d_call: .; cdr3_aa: CASTLRGPDTQYF; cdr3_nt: TGTGCCAGCACCCTCCGGGGGCCAGATACGCAGTATTTT
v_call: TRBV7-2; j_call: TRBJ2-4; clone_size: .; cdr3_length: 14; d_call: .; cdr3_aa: CAIGRGNAKNIQYF; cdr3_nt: TGTGCCATTGGGCGCGGGAACGCCAAAAACATTCAGTACTTC
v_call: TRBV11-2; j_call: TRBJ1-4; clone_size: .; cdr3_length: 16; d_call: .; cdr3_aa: CASSLSSGLRNEKLFF; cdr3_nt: TGTGCCAGCAGCTTATCCTCAGGGCTCCGGAATGAAAAGCTGTTTTTT
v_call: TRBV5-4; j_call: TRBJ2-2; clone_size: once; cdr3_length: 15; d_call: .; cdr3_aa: CASSLFSGAGGELFF; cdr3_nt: TGTGCCAGCAGCTTGTTTTCAGGGGCGGGCGGGGAGCTGTTTTTT
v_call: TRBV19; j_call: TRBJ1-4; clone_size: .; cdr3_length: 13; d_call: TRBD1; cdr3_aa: CASTPGGSEKLFF; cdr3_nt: TGTGCCAGTACCCCAGGGGGTAGTGAAAAACTGTTTTTT
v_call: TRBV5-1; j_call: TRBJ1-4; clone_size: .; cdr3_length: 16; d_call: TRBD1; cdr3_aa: CASSRTGRNEGVRLFF; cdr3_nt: TGCGCCAGCAGCCGGACAGGACGTAATGAGGGAGTAAGACTGTTTTTT
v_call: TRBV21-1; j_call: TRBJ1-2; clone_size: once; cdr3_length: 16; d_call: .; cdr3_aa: CASSSRSSRRFYGYTF; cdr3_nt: TGTGCCAGCAGCTCCCGCTCCTCCCGGCGCTTCTATGGCTACACCTTC
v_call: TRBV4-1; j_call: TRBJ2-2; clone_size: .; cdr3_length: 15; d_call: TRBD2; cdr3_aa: CASRTGLANTGELFF; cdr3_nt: TGCGCCAGCAGGACCGGACTAGCGAATACCGGGGAGCTGTTTTTT
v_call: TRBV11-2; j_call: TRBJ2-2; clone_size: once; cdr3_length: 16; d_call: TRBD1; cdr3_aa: CASSYDRVGTTGELFF; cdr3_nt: TGTGCCAGCAGCTATGACAGGGTAGGGACCACCGGGGAGCTGTTTTTT
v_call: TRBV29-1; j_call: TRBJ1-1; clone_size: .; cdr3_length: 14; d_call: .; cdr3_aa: CSVRGFGSNTEAFF; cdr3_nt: TGCAGCGTCCGGGGGTTTGGATCGAACACTGAAGCTTTCTTT
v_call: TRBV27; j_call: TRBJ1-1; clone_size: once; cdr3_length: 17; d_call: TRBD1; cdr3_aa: CASKSVGRQGRRNEAFF; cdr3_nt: TGTGCCAGCAAGTCGGTGGGAAGACAGGGGAGAAGGAATGAAGCTTTCTTT
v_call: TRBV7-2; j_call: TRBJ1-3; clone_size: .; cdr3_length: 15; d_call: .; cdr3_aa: CASSPDYVSGNTIYF; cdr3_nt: TGTGCCAGCAGCCCAGACTACGTCTCTGGAAACACCATATATTTT
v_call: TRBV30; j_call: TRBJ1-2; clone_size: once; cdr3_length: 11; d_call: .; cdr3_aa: CAWSPSDGYTF; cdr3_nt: TGTGCCTGGAGTCCCTCCGATGGCTACACCTTC